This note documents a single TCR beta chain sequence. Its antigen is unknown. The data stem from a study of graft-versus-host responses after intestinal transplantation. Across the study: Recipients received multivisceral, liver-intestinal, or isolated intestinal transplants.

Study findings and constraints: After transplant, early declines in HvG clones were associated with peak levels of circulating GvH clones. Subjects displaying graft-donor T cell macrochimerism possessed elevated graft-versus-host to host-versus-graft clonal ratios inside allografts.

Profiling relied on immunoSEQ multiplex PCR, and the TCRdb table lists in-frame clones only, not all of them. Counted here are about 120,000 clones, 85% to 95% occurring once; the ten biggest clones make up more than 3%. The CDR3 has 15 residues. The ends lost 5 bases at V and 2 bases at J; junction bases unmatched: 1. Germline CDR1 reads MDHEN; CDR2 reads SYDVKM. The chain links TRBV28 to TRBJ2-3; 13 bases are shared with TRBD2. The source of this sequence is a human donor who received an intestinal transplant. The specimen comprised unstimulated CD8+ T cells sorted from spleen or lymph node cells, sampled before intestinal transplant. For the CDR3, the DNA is TGTGCCAGCAGTGGACTAGCGGGAGACACAGATACGCAGTATTTT. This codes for CASSGLAGDTDTQYF.